A single sample gave rise to the 22 T cell receptor beta chains below, sequenced in a study of T cell responses to AZD1222 COVID-19 vaccine. Clones were read by immunoSEQ multiplex PCR, and TCRdb kept only the in-frame ones, dropping some. The table has 120,000 or so clones, about 88% seen once. This sample comprised peripheral blood, obtained on day 0 of AZD1222 vaccination. These receptors all come from an adult in good health.

The chain has TRBV6-2 or TRBV6-3 and TRBJ2-2; D is unclear. The germline V gene has CDR1 MNHEY and CDR2 SVGEGT. The CDR3 loop spans 17 amino acids. With 0 bases removed from V and 2 bases from J, the gap between germline ends came to 13 bases. CDR3 residues: CASSYSNRARNTGELFF. CDR3 bases: TGTGCCAGCAGTTACTCGAACCGAGCCCGAAACACCGGGGAGCTGTTTTTT.

This clone came up once. The chain recombines TRBV3-1 (or the pseudogene TRBV3-2) with TRBJ2-3, with 10 nucleotides matching TRBD2. This CDR3 contains 16 residues. Germline V gives CDR1 LGHDT, CDR2 YNNKEL (reference sequence). V trimming: 1 base; J trimming: 3 bases; junction bases outside the gene matches: 4. This CDR3 reads CASSQVGSGRTDTQYF. CDR3 coding DNA: TGTGCCAGCAGCCAAGTCGGTAGCGGGAGGACAGATACGCAGTATTTT.

The gene calls are TRBV5-4 and TRBJ1-1; the match to TRBD1 covers 7 bases. The V and J ends lost 4 bases and 1 base, in that order; junction bases with no gene match: 4. The CDR3 runs 14 residues. Per germline, CDR1 SGHNT and CDR2 YYREEE (reference sequence). The CDR3, as DNA: TGTGCCAGCAGCCCCGGGACAGCGAACACTGAAGCTTTCTTT. This sequence encodes CASSPGTANTEAFF.

This chain joins TRBV10-1 and TRBJ1-3, with D possibly matching TRBD1 (6 bases). There are 19 residues in the CDR3. Deletions cut 6 bases from V and 0 bases from J, with 24 bases between. Per germline, CDR1 WNHNN and CDR2 SYGVQD (reference sequence). CDR3 nucleotides: TGCGCCAGCAGCCGCAGGGGCGGAGTTCACCCCAACTCTGGAAACACCATATATTTT. This codes for CASSRRGGVHPNSGNTIYF.

The chain is built from TRBV6-2 or TRBV6-3 and TRBJ2-2; no clear D. Looked up from germline, CDR1 is MNHEY and CDR2 is SVGEGT. V dropped 2 bases and J dropped 4 bases, with 2 bases sitting between them. The CDR3 runs 12 residues. CDR3 in DNA: TGTGCCAGCAGTTACAGCACCGGGGAGCTGTTTTTT. It codes for CASSYSTGELFF.

V is TRBV28 and J is TRBJ1-1, with no clear D. From germline, CDR1 is MDHEN and CDR2 SYDVKM. The length of the CDR3 is 14 residues. Trimming cost V 5 bases and J 6 bases, with 16 bases left between them. The CDR3, as DNA: TGTGCCAGCAGTCCCCACCTAAGGTTCCCTGAAGCTTTCTTT. Translation gives CASSPHLRFPEAFF. Complete variable domain (other parts from reference TRBV28 and TRBJ1-1): DVKVTQSSRYLVKRTGEKVFLECVQDMDHENMFWYRQDPGLGLRLIYFSYDVKMKEKGDIPEGYSVSREKKERFSLILESASTNQTSMYLCASSPHLRFPEAFFGQGTRLTVV.

This chain links TRBV7-8 with TRBJ2-3; D not certain. Looked up from germline, CDR1 is SGHVS and CDR2 is FQNEAQ. Trimming left V 3 bases short and J 6 bases short, with 13 bases between. CDR3 length equals 14 residues. The CDR3 DNA follows: TGTGCCAGCAGCTTTCTCGACCCTCTTGATACGCAGTATTTT. This translates into CASSFLDPLDTQYF. Variable domain in full (rest from reference TRBV7-8 and TRBJ2-3): GAGVSQSPRYKVAKRGQDVALRCDPISGHVSLFWYQQALGQGPEFLTYFQNEAQLDKSGLPSDRFFAERPEGSVSTLKIQRTQQEDSAVYLCASSFLDPLDTQYFGPGTRLTVL.

This clone has just one count. The chain combines TRBV7-8 with TRBJ1-2, with D possibly matching TRBD1 (5 bases). V was pared by 2 bases and J by 6 bases, with 13 bases between. The germline CDR1 and CDR2 sequences are SGHVS and FQNEAQ. CDR3 size: 14 residues. Here the CDR3 reads CASSLKTGRNGYTF. The DNA for the CDR3 is TGTGCCAGCAGCTTAAAAACGGGGCGGAATGGCTACACCTTC. The full variable domain, its missing parts supplied by reference TRBV7-8 and TRBJ1-2, is GAGVSQSPRYKVAKRGQDVALRCDPISGHVSLFWYQQALGQGPEFLTYFQNEAQLDKSGLPSDRFFAERPEGSVSTLKIQRTQQEDSAVYLCASSLKTGRNGYTFGSGTRLTVV.

This chain's CDR3 is CASSFWTSGGNEQFF. As DNA, the CDR3 is TGTGCCAGCAGCTTTTGGACTAGCGGGGGAAATGAGCAGTTCTTC. The V gene is TRBV7-8, the J gene TRBJ2-1, with 13 nucleotides matching TRBD2. The V and J ends lost 3 bases and 7 bases, in that order; junction bases with no gene match: 3. The CDR3 loop spans 15 amino acids. The germline V gene has CDR1 SGHVS and CDR2 FQNEAQ. Filled out from reference TRBV7-8 and TRBJ2-1, the complete variable domain reads GAGVSQSPRYKVAKRGQDVALRCDPISGHVSLFWYQQALGQGPEFLTYFQNEAQLDKSGLPSDRFFAERPEGSVSTLKIQRTQQEDSAVYLCASSFWTSGGNEQFFGPGTRLTVL.

This chain joins TRBV24-1 and TRBJ2-7, with 9 nucleotides matching TRBD1. The CDR3 length is 13 residues. V lost 11 bases to trimming and J lost 0 bases; unmatched junction nucleotides: 4. Germline CDR1 reads KGHDR; CDR2 reads SFDVKD. Here the CDR3 reads CANRQGVSYEQYF. In DNA form, the CDR3 reads TGTGCCAACCGACAGGGGGTCTCCTACGAGCAGTACTTC.

The rearrangement links TRBV18 to TRBJ1-2; D unclear. This CDR3 has 14 amino acids. V was clipped by 3 bases and J by 8 bases, with 16 bases between them. CDR1 and CDR2 from the germline V gene are KGHSH and LQKENI. CDR3 sequence (DNA): TGTGCCAGCTCACCCTATGAGCTGATCCAGGGCTACACCTTC. This gives the protein CASSPYELIQGYTF.

V gene TRBV30 combines with J gene TRBJ1-1; 7 nucleotides line up with TRBD1. The CDR3 is 14 residues long. Trimming at V came to 5 bases and at J to 1 base, leaving 7 bases not matched to a gene. Germline V gene data show CDR1 as GTSNPN and CDR2 as SVGIG (reference sequence). CDR3 sequence (DNA): TGTGCCTGGCGTGCTGGGACAGCGAACACTGAAGCTTTCTTT. Translation gives CAWRAGTANTEAFF.

The V call is TRBV10-3, the J call TRBJ2-5; 8 nucleotides agree with TRBD2. The CDR3 extends over 15 amino acids. The V gene end was trimmed by 2 bases and the J gene end by 2 bases; junction bases not matched to a gene: 4. Germline CDR1 ENHRY, CDR2 SYGVKD. The CDR3 here is CAISETSGGQETQYF. As DNA, the CDR3 is TGTGCCATCAGTGAGACTAGCGGAGGTCAAGAGACCCAGTACTTC.

The chain employs TRBV19 and TRBJ1-4, with D perhaps TRBD1 (5 bases). The germline V gene has CDR1 LNHDA and CDR2 SQIVND (reference sequence). This CDR3 is built from 13 residues. V shed 9 bases and J shed 4 bases, with 12 bases lying between them. CDR3 DNA: TGTGCCAGCTCTGACAGAGATAATGAAAAACTGTTTTTT. It codes for CASSDRDNEKLFF.

The chain couples TRBV18 to TRBJ2-2; D uncertain. The CDR3 has 14 amino acids. V lost 3 bases and J lost 9, with 14 bases in between. Per germline, CDR1 KGHSH and CDR2 LQKENI. CDR3 region: CASSPTELPRELFF. The CDR3 nucleotides are TGTGCCAGCTCACCGACCGAACTTCCCCGGGAGCTGTTTTTT.

V usage is TRBV18 and J usage is TRBJ1-2, with 8 bases fitting TRBD1. The CDR3 covers 15 residues. With 2 bases clipped from V and 3 bases from J, the junction kept 5 bases outside the gene matches. Germline CDR1 and CDR2: KGHSH and LQKENI. Here the CDR3 DNA reads TGTGCCAGCTCACCAGCAGGGGGCCTGGACTATGGCTACACCTTC. Translating gives CASSPAGGLDYGYTF. Using reference TRBV18 and TRBJ1-2 for the parts outside the CDR3, the full variable domain is NAGVMQNPRHLVRRRGQEARLRCSPMKGHSHVYWYRQLPEEGLKFMVYLQKENIIDESGMPKERFSAEFPKEGPSILRIQQVVRGDSAAYFCASSPAGGLDYGYTFGSGTRLTVV.

This chain uses TRBV4-1 with TRBJ2-1; TRBD1 matches at 9 bases. This CDR3 spans 18 amino acids. Looked up from germline, CDR1 is MGHRA and CDR2 is YSYEKL. J was trimmed by 0 bases and V by 0 bases; bases with no gene match: 6. The CDR3 DNA sequence: TGCGCCAGCAGCCAAGAACCTTGGGACAGGGCCTCCTACAATGAGCAGTTCTTC. Translated: CASSQEPWDRASYNEQFF.

This rearrangement joins TRBV7-6 to TRBJ2-2, with 8 bases aligning to TRBD2. CDR1 and CDR2 from the germline V gene are SGHVS and FNYEAQ. V gave up 7 bases and J gave up 1 base; unmatched junction bases: 17. The CDR3 is 19 residues long. The DNA for the CDR3 is TGTGCCAGCACCCTCGGACGGGAGGGGCGGGTACTGAACACCGGGGAGCTGTTTTTT. Translation: CASTLGREGRVLNTGELFF. Full variable domain (remainder filled in from reference TRBV7-6 and TRBJ2-2): GAGVSQSPRYKVTKRGQDVALRCDPISGHVSLYWYRQALGQGPEFLTYFNYEAQQDKSGLPNDRFSAERPEGSISTLTIQRTEQRDSAMYRCASTLGREGRVLNTGELFFGEGSRLTVL.

V is TRBV5-1 and J is TRBJ2-5, with D uncertain. With 0 bases removed from V and 1 base from J, the gap between germline ends came to 10 bases. Germline V CDR1 and CDR2: SGHRS, YFSETQ. The CDR3 covers 15 residues. In DNA form, the CDR3 reads TGCGCCAGCAGCTTGGATGGGCCAGCCCAAGAGACCCAGTACTTC. Protein product: CASSLDGPAQETQYF.

This CDR3 reads CASSHVLGESNTEAFF. In DNA form, the CDR3 reads TGTGCCAGCAGCCACGTCCTGGGAGAGTCGAACACTGAAGCTTTCTTT. This sequence joins TRBV7-9 and TRBJ1-1, with D unresolved. In germline, CDR1 is SEHNR, CDR2 FQNEAQ (reference sequence). There are 16 residues in the CDR3. V was clipped by 5 bases and J by 1 base, with 17 bases between them.

The sample holds one count of this clone. CDR3 in DNA: TGTGCCAGCAGACAGGGGGAAAGCAATCAGCCCCAGCATTTT. It yields the protein CASRQGESNQPQHF. This chain uses TRBV19 with TRBJ1-5; 9 bases fit TRBD1. There are 14 residues in the CDR3. Germline V gene sequence: CDR1 LNHDA, CDR2 SQIVND (reference sequence). V shed 9 bases, J shed 1 base, and the junction held 4 bases outside the gene matches. The full variable domain, with the rest looked up from reference TRBV19 and TRBJ1-5, is DGGITQSPKYLFRKEGQNVTLSCEQNLNHDAMYWYRQDPGQGLRLIYYSQIVNDFQKGDIAEGYSVSREKKESFPLTVTSAQKNPTAFYLCASRQGESNQPQHFGDGTRLSIL.

V and J are TRBV5-5 and TRBJ2-1; 11 bases align to TRBD1. The CDR3 sequence is 14 residues long. Per the germline V gene, CDR1 is SGHKS and CDR2 is YYEKEE (reference sequence). V trimming: 2 bases; J trimming: 7 bases; junction bases outside the gene matches: 2. The CDR3 sequence is CASSFGTGGNEQFF. The CDR3 DNA follows: TGTGCCAGCAGCTTCGGGACAGGGGGGAATGAGCAGTTCTTC.